Sequencing of this T cell receptor (beta chain) was carried out in a study of T cell repertoires in cytomegalovirus infection. Study outcomes and limitations: CMV-specific TCR beta clonotypes restricted by HLA-C were the ones dominating the ex vivo response.

About this clonotype: No antigen is known for it.

TCRdb processed the reads anew with MiXCR; each CDR3 protein has one entry. There are 310,000 or so distinct CDR3 sequences in the sample; under 20% occur only once, and 9.5% to 15% lies in the top ten. The sequence came from a human donor in good health (CMV status not recorded). Some clones in this sample may be carry-over from other donors' samples. Sample: PBMCs.

The CDR3 DNA sequence: TGTGCCAGCAGCCATGCTACGAACACTGAAGCTTTCTTT. As protein: CASSHATNTEAFF. V gene TRBV7-9 combines with J gene TRBJ1-1, with unresolved D. The CDR3 has 13 residues. Between the trimmed V and J ends, which lost 5 bases and 1 base, there was a span of 8 bases. The germline gives CDR1 SEHNR, CDR2 FQNEAQ (reference sequence).